This TCR beta chain was recorded in a study of cytotoxic CD8 clonotypes in ibrutinib-treated CLL. Study overall: Response sampling took place at median 12 months of treatment, range 6 to 36.

Only one count was recorded for this clone. The antigen is unknown. The CDR3 covers 14 residues. The V and J ends lost 8 bases and 5 bases respectively, with 16 bases between them. Germline V gene sequence: CDR1 MNHNS, CDR2 SASEGT. This table comes from immunoSEQ multiplex PCR, and its TCRdb copy is limited to in-frame clones, with some not included. Here the sample spans 70,000 to 80,000 clones, around 84% being singletons. Regarding the study as a whole: There were few public clonotypes, and on treatment they contracted or stayed stable. Clonality climbed at ibrutinib response, then dropped toward baseline at progression.

This TCR came from a human donor with chronic lymphocytic leukemia. The chain couples TRBV6-1 to TRBJ2-1, with D possibly being TRBD2 (5 bases). Material: PBMCs, obtained at disease progression, from a patient treated with ibrutinib. In DNA, the CDR3 is TGTGCCAGCGGTGTGGGAGAAAGTCACAATGAGCAGTTCTTC. Amino acids: CASGVGESHNEQFF.